This record covers a single T cell receptor (beta chain). Antigen specificity is unknown. The PCR ran on 60 Vbeta and 13 Jbeta primers. TCRdb's copy holds only in-frame clones and misses some; the assay was immunoSEQ multiplex PCR. Its listing shows 85,000 or so clones. The sample comes from a study of cytomegalovirus exposure and HLA in healthy donors. Overall study results and limits: Per a later analysis, 18,000 or so TCR beta sequences showed association with HLA alleles at 0.05 false discovery rate.

The CDR3 covers 14 residues. V trimming: 8 bases; J trimming: 5 bases; junction bases outside the gene matches: 7. Germline assignment: CDR1 SNHLY and CDR2 FYNNEI. This clonotype was obtained from a woman in her twenties or thirties in good health and CMV-seronegative. The specimen sequenced was PBMCs. The V and J genes are TRBV2 and TRBJ2-1; the match to TRBD1 covers 9 bases. The CDR3 reads CASGRTGVHNEQFF. CDR3 sequence (DNA): TGTGCCAGCGGTCGGACAGGGGTCCACAATGAGCAGTTCTTC.